The source of this T cell receptor (beta chain) is a study of Ad26.COV2.S vaccination and SARS-CoV-2 variants. Study at large: Ad26.COV2.S given intramuscularly, once or twice 56 days apart.

This clone occurred a few times. Its antigen is undetermined. General study findings and limits: It is possible that the TCR breadth and depth analyses underestimated the total T cell responses. While placebo recipients had lower spike-specific TCR breadth, vaccine recipients had more.

Measured with immunoSEQ multiplex PCR; TCRdb has only the in-frame clones, and not every one. The table records roughly 500,000 clones, 87% of them present only once. CDR1 and CDR2 from the germline V gene are MNHEY and SVGEGT. Between the trimmed V and J ends, which lost 5 bases and 1 base, there was a span of 17 bases. CDR3 size: 16 residues. Treatment denoted: roughly 20 received Ad26.COV2.S at low or high dose, single or two shots; several received placebo; per-sample allocation not given. The study sampled participants on day 63 after the first vaccine or placebo injection. Donor was an adult aged 18-55 years in Boston.

The rearrangement links TRBV6-2 or TRBV6-3 to TRBJ1-2, with TRBD1 as a possible D gene (6 bases). This sequence originates from a person aged 18 to 65 who received the Ad26.COV2.S COVID-19 vaccine or a placebo. The sample consisted of peripheral blood, taken in a trial of Ad26.COV2.S vaccine versus placebo. The CDR3 here is CASSLTGTSLNYGYTF. The CDR3 DNA follows: TGTGCCAGCAGTCTAACCGGGACATCCCTTAACTATGGCTACACCTTC.